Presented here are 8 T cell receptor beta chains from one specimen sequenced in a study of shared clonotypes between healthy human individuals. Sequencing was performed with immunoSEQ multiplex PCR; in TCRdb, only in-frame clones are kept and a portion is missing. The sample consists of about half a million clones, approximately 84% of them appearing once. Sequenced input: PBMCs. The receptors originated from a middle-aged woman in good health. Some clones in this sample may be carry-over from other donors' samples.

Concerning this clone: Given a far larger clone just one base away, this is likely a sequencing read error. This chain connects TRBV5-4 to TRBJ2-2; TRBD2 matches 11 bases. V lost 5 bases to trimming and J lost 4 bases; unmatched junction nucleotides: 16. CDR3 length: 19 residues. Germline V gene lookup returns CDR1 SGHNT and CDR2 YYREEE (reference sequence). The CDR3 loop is CASRPQPVLAGVATGELFF. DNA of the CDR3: TGTGCCAGCAGACCTCAACCGGTACTAGCGGGAGTTGCCACCGGGGAGCTGTTTTTT.

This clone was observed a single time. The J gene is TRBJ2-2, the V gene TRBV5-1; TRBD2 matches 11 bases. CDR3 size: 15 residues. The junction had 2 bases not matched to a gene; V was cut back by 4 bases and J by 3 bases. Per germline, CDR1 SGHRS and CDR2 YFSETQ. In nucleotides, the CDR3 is TGCGCCAGCAGCGCGGGACTAGCGGACACCGGGGAGCTGTTTTTT. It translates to CASSAGLADTGELFF.

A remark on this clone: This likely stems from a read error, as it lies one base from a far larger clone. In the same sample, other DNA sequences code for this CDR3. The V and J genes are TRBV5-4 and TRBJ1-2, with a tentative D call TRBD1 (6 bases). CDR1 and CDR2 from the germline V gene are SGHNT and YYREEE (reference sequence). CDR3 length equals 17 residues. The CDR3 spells CASSPGKGPSGDYGYTF. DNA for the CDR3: TGTGCTAGCAGCCCAGGTAAAGGCCCGTCAGGGGACTATGGCTACACCTTC. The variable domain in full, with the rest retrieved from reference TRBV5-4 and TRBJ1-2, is ETGVTQSPTHLIKTRGQQVTLRCSSQSGHNTVSWYQQALGQGPQFIFQYYREEENGRGNFPPRFSGLQFPNYSSELNVNALELDDSALYLCASSPGKGPSGDYGYTFGSGTRLTVV.

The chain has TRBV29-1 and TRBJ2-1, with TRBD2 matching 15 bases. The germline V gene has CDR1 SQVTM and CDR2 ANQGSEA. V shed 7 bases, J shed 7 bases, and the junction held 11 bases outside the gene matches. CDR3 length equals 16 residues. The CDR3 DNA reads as TGCAGCGAGATAAGGACTAGCGGGAGGGTTGGAAATGAGCAGTTCTTC. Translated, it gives CSEIRTSGRVGNEQFF.

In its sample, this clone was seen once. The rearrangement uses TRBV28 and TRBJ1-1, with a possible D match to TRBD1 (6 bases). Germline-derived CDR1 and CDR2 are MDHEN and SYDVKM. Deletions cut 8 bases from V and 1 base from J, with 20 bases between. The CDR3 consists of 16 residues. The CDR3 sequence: CASFAGTRGPNTEAFF. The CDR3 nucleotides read TGTGCCAGCTTCGCGGGGACCAGGGGTCCGAACACTGAAGCTTTCTTT.

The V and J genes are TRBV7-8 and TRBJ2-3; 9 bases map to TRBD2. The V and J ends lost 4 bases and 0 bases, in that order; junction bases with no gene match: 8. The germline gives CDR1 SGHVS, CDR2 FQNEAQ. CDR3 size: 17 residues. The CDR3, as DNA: TGTGCCAGCAGCTGGAGCCGGACTAGCGTCAGCACAGATACGCAGTATTTT. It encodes CASSWSRTSVSTDTQYF.

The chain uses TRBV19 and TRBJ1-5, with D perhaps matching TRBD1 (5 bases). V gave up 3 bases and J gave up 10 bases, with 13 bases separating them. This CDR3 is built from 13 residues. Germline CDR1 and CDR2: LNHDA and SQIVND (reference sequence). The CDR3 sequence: CASSIGGGGPQHF. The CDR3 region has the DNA TGTGCCAGTAGTATTGGGGGGGGAGGCCCCCAGCATTTT.

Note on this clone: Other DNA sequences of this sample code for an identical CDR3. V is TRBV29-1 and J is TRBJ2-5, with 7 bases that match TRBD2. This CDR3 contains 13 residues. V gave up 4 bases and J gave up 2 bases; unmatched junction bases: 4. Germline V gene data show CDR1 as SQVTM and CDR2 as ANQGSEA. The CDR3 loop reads CSVGPGGQETQYF. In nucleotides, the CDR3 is TGCAGCGTTGGGCCGGGGGGACAAGAGACCCAGTACTTC. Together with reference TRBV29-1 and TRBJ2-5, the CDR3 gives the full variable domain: SAVISQKPSRDICQRGTSLTIQCQVDSQVTMMFWYRQQPGQSLTLIATANQGSEATYESGFVIDKFPISRPNLTFSTLTVSNMSPEDSSIYLCSVGPGGQETQYFGPGTRLLVL.